This paragraph covers one T cell receptor (beta chain) sequence. Its specificity is unknown. The data were produced by immunoSEQ multiplex PCR, yet TCRdb's version contains in-frame clones alone and is incomplete. The profile covers some 30,000 clones, with around 89% appearing a single time and roughly 15% taken by the ten largest. This entry is derived from a study of regulatory and conventional T cells in RAG deficiency. Regarding the study as a whole: In Omenn syndrome, sorted "Tregs" may be peripherally activated cells. Omenn patients showed >80% Treg-Tconv overlap and shorter CDR3 lengths.

The V gene's germline CDR1 is MNHEY and CDR2 SVGAGI. The CDR3 runs to 14 residues. The data also belong to a second study, concerning regulatory T cells. From that second work: The PCR used 52 TRBV and 13 TRBJ primers. Patient repertoires had restricted TRB V-J pairs and skewed V and J usage, most in Tregs.

This TCR derives from a human donor in good health. The sample taken for sequencing was CD8+ T cells sorted from blood. V usage is TRBV6-5 and J usage is TRBJ2-5; D uncertain. TRBJ2-7 explains the end of the DNA better; the J call may be wrong. The chain's CDR3 is CASSYTSRSYEQYF. CDR3 nucleotides: TGTGCCAGCAGTTACACTTCACGCTCCTACGAGCAGTACTTC.